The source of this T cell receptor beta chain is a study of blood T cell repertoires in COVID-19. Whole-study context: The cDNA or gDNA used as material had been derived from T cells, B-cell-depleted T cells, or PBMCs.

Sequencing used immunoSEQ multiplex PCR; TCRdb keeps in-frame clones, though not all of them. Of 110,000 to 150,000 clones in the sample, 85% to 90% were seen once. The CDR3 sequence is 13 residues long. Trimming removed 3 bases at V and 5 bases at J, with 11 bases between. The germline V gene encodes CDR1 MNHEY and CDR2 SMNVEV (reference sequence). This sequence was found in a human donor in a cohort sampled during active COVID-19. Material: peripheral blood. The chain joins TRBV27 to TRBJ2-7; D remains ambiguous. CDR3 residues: CASSFARFHEQYF. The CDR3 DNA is TGTGCCAGCAGTTTTGCCCGGTTCCACGAGCAGTACTTC.